This T cell receptor (beta chain) stems from a study of cytomegalovirus exposure and HLA in healthy donors. Details on this clone: What it binds is unknown.

Study-wide findings and caveats: Indistinguishable V segments such as TRBV6-2 and TRBV6-3 were excluded.

Vbeta (60) and Jbeta (13) primers were used in the PCR. Data came from immunoSEQ multiplex PCR; TCRdb stores just in-frame clones and leaves some out. Of 130,000 or so clones detected, about 76% appear once; the ten largest clones hold approximately 7%. The germline V gene encodes CDR1 MNHEY and CDR2 SVGAGI. The CDR3 spans 16 residues. J lost 2 bases, V lost 2 bases, and 9 bases had no gene match. The chain is built from TRBV6-5 and TRBJ2-7, with TRBD1 matching over 7 bases. The sample taken for sequencing was PBMCs. The origin of this receptor is a man in his forties or fifties in good health and CMV-seropositive. The CDR3 is CASSYPEQGPAYEQYF. The CDR3 DNA follows: TGTGCCAGCAGTTACCCAGAACAGGGGCCGGCCTACGAGCAGTACTTC.